Each of the 13 T cell receptor beta chains below was sequenced from the same sample in a study of T cell responses to AZD1222 COVID-19 vaccine. Sequenced by immunoSEQ multiplex PCR; TCRdb stores in-frame clones only, minus some. Of hundreds of thousands of clones in the sample, 90% to 95% were seen once. Sequenced material: peripheral blood, taken on day 0 of MenACWY control vaccination. Receptors were obtained from an adult in good health.

This chain links TRBV28 with TRBJ1-6; 9 bases line up with TRBD1. This CDR3 region has 14 residues. Germline V gene data show CDR1 as MDHEN and CDR2 as SYDVKM. The J segment lost 11 bases and the V segment lost 4 bases, leaving 6 bases of the junction unmatched. CDR3 nucleotide sequence: TGTGCCAGCAGTTCGGGACAGGGTAGGCCACCCCTCCACTTT. Translated: CASSSGQGRPPLHF.

The chain combines TRBV7-2 with TRBJ2-3; possibly TRBD1 or TRBD2 for D (5 bases each). V shed 5 bases and J shed 3 bases, with 21 bases lying between them. The CDR3 runs to 17 residues. Germline CDR1 SGHTA, CDR2 FQGNSA. CDR3 sequence reads: CASSHGLGPWGTDTQYF. In DNA form, the CDR3 reads TGTGCCAGCAGCCACGGCCTGGGGCCTTGGGGGACAGATACGCAGTATTTT.

The rearrangement links TRBV5-1 to TRBJ2-3; a possible D gene is TRBD1 (5 bases). Deletions cut 0 bases from V and 2 bases from J, with 10 bases between. This CDR3 has 15 amino acids. The germline CDR1 and CDR2 sequences are SGHRS and YFSETQ. CDR3 region: CASSLGQGYTDTQYF. The CDR3 DNA sequence: TGCGCCAGCAGCTTGGGGCAGGGATACACAGATACGCAGTATTTT.

The V gene is TRBV27, the J gene TRBJ1-1; D might be TRBD1 (6 bases). The length of the CDR3 is 16 residues. V gave up 6 bases and J gave up 0 bases, with 17 bases separating them. CDR1 and CDR2 from the germline V gene are MNHEY and SMNVEV (reference sequence). CDR3 coding DNA: TGTGCCAGCAGGCCGATCTTACAGGGCATGAACACTGAAGCTTTCTTT. This codes for CASRPILQGMNTEAFF.

This chain uses TRBV6-2 or TRBV6-3 with TRBJ1-2; 8 bases agree with TRBD1. J was trimmed by 9 bases and V by 5 bases; bases with no gene match: 14. CDR1 and CDR2 (germline): MNHEY, SVGEGT. The CDR3 spans 15 residues. CDR3 DNA: TGTGCCAGCAGTCTCCTAGGACAGGGCGGTACTCGCTACACCTTC. Amino acid sequence: CASSLLGQGGTRYTF.

Notes on this clone: This specimen includes other DNA sequences encoding the same CDR3. The rearrangement links TRBV12-3 or TRBV12-4 to TRBJ2-7, with D possibly matching TRBD2 (5 bases). Trimming pared 2 bases from V and 0 bases from J, leaving 5 bases between. The CDR3 totals 13 residues. The CDR3, as DNA: TGTGCCAGCAGTTTACGGGGCTCCTACGAGCAGTACTTC. Translating gives CASSLRGSYEQYF.

The J gene is TRBJ1-2, the V gene TRBV29-1, with 10 bases that match TRBD1. V shed 7 bases, J shed 7 bases, and the junction held 6 bases outside the gene matches. Germline V gene lookup returns CDR1 SQVTM and CDR2 ANQGSEA. This CDR3 comprises 12 residues. The CDR3 reads CSAGDRGPGYTF. The CDR3, as DNA: TGCAGCGCCGGGGACAGGGGCCCTGGCTACACCTTC.

The V call is TRBV4-1, the J call TRBJ1-1; possible D gene TRBD1, 6 bases. The CDR3 has 16 residues. V gave up 0 bases and J gave up 0 bases, with 11 bases separating them. CDR1 and CDR2 (germline): MGHRA, YSYEKL. CDR3 protein: CASSQEGGDLNTEAFF. The CDR3 coding sequence is TGCGCCAGCAGCCAAGAAGGGGGGGATCTGAACACTGAAGCTTTCTTT.

The chain is built from TRBV7-6 and TRBJ1-1; D is unresolved. Germline assignment: CDR1 SGHVS and CDR2 FNYEAQ. The CDR3 runs 16 residues. Trimming stripped 1 base from V and 4 bases from J, with 16 bases between. CDR3 DNA sequence: TGTGCCAGCAGCTTAGTGGGAGGTGGAAGATCCACTGAAGCTTTCTTT. Translating gives CASSLVGGGRSTEAFF. The full variable domain, its missing parts supplied by reference TRBV7-6 and TRBJ1-1, is GAGVSQSPRYKVTKRGQDVALRCDPISGHVSLYWYRQALGQGPEFLTYFNYEAQQDKSGLPNDRFSAERPEGSISTLTIQRTEQRDSAMYRCASSLVGGGRSTEAFFGQGTRLTVV.

This rearrangement joins TRBV28 to TRBJ1-2; 11 bases are a match to TRBD1. There are 15 residues in the CDR3. CDR1 and CDR2 from the germline V gene are MDHEN and SYDVKM. Trimming removed 7 bases from V and 7 bases from J; junction bases left unmatched: 11. The CDR3 region has the DNA TGTGCCAGCATCTCTTTGGGGACAGGGGGGGTTGGCTACACCTTC. Translated, it gives CASISLGTGGVGYTF.

The chain carries TRBV7-5 and TRBJ2-1; TRBD2 was called by the table and not checked on the DNA. TRBV7-5 is assigned pseudogene status. There are 14 residues in the CDR3. The CDR3 nucleotides read TGTGCCAGAAGCTTCGGGGGGCCCTACAATGAGCAGTTCTTC. Translation gives CARSFGGPYNEQFF.

On this clone: The same CDR3 also results from other DNA sequences found in this sample. The rearrangement joins TRBV7-2 to TRBJ1-2; D unresolved. This CDR3 is built from 12 residues. Germline CDR1 SGHTA, CDR2 FQGNSA. Trimming removed 1 base at V and 6 bases at J, with 6 bases between. CDR3: CASSLVGDGYTF. In nucleotides, the CDR3 is TGTGCCAGCAGCTTAGTTGGGGATGGCTACACCTTC. The variable domain in full, completed from reference TRBV7-2 and TRBJ1-2, reads GAGVSQSPSNKVTEKGKDVELRCDPISGHTALYWYRQSLGQGLEFLIYFQGNSAPDKSGLPSDRFSAERTGGSVSTLTIQRTQQEDSAVYLCASSLVGDGYTFGSGTRLTVV.

The chain has TRBV11-3 and TRBJ2-1, with TRBD2 as a possible D gene (6 bases). The germline CDR1 and CDR2 sequences are SGHNT and YENEEA. The CDR3 spans 13 residues. V was clipped by 1 base and J by 10 bases, with 11 bases between them. CDR3 nucleotides: TGTGCCAGCAGCTTAGGGGAGACTAGGGAGCAGTTCTTC. Protein product: CASSLGETREQFF. Together with reference TRBV11-3 and TRBJ2-1, the CDR3 gives the full variable domain: EAGVVQSPRYKIIEKKQPVAFWCNPISGHNTLYWYLQNLGQGPELLIRYENEEAVDDSQLPKDRFSAERLKGVDSTLKIQPAELGDSAVYLCASSLGETREQFFGPGTRLTVL.